Listed here are 27 T cell receptor beta chains from one sample, sequenced in a study of blood T cell repertoires in COVID-19. This table comes from immunoSEQ multiplex PCR, and its TCRdb copy is limited to in-frame clones, with some not included. The table shows about 260,000 clones, with roughly nine tenths occurring only once. Material for sequencing was peripheral blood. All receptors derive from a man aged 55 to 70 who had recovered from COVID-19.

This chain connects TRBV27 to TRBJ1-1; D gene uncertain. The germline CDR1 and CDR2 sequences are MNHEY and SMNVEV (reference sequence). With 3 bases removed from V and 7 bases from J, the gap between germline ends came to 12 bases. This CDR3 is 13 amino acids long. The DNA for the CDR3 is TGTGCCAGCAGTTTGGTTAGCGGGTATGAAGCTTTCTTT. It codes for CASSLVSGYEAFF.

This clone has just one count. The rearrangement links TRBV6-5 to TRBJ1-2, with 7 bases aligning to TRBD1. The germline gives CDR1 MNHEY, CDR2 SVGAGI. J was trimmed by 8 bases and V by 6 bases; bases with no gene match: 6. The CDR3 runs to 12 residues. CDR3 in amino acids: CASSRTGGGYTF. The CDR3 bases are TGTGCCAGCAGCCGGACAGGTGGGGGCTACACCTTC.

The gene calls are TRBV12-3 or TRBV12-4 and TRBJ2-3; 11 bases line up with TRBD2. J lost 10 bases, V lost 6 bases, and 6 bases had no gene match. The CDR3 runs 13 residues. This chain's CDR3 is CASSPLAGAPQYF. CDR3 nucleotides: TGTGCCAGCAGCCCACTAGCGGGGGCCCCGCAGTATTTT.

In this sample, this clone turned up a few times. V gene TRBV3-1 (or the pseudogene TRBV3-2) combines with J gene TRBJ1-2; 9 nucleotides agree with TRBD1. CDR3 length: 16 residues. Germline V gives CDR1 LGHDT, CDR2 YNNKEL (reference sequence). With V trimmed by 3 bases and J by 3 bases, 8 bases remained unmatched. Here the CDR3 DNA reads TGTGCCAGCAGCCACGCCCGAAGGACAGGGGACTATGGCTACACCTTC. Its protein product is CASSHARRTGDYGYTF.

This sequence joins TRBV6-5 and TRBJ2-7, with 7 nucleotides matching TRBD1. V trimming: 4 bases; J trimming: 3 bases; junction bases outside the gene matches: 3. CDR1 is MNHEY, CDR2 SVGAGI, per germline. The CDR3 has 13 residues. CDR3 DNA sequence: TGTGCCAGCAGTTGGGACAGTAACTACGAGCAGTACTTC. Protein: CASSWDSNYEQYF.

This chain links TRBV11-1 with TRBJ2-5; 10 nucleotides align to TRBD1. Germline trimming cut 1 base from V and 5 bases from J; bases unmatched to any gene: 4. The germline V gene has CDR1 SGHAT and CDR2 FQDESV (reference sequence). The CDR3 totals 15 residues. The CDR3 loop reads CASSLGTGGRETQYF. The CDR3 DNA follows: TGTGCCAGCAGCTTAGGGACAGGGGGTAGGGAGACCCAGTACTTC. The full variable domain, with the rest looked up from reference TRBV11-1 and TRBJ2-5, is EAEVAQSPRYKITEKSQAVAFWCDPISGHATLYWYRQILGQGPELLVQFQDESVVDDSQLPKDRFSAERLKGVDSTLKIQPAELGDSAMYLCASSLGTGGRETQYFGPGTRLLVL.

CDR3 sequence reads: CASSQDLWDNLMNTEAFF. Here the CDR3 DNA reads TGTGCCAGCAGCCAAGATTTATGGGACAACTTAATGAACACTGAAGCTTTCTTT. V and J are TRBV4-2 and TRBJ1-1; maybe TRBD1 (6 bases). The germline V gene encodes CDR1 LGHNA and CDR2 YNFKEQ. This CDR3 contains 18 residues. V was trimmed by 0 bases and J by 0 bases, leaving 17 bases between them.

This rearrangement joins TRBV12-3 or TRBV12-4 to TRBJ1-4; D remains ambiguous. CDR3 length equals 12 residues. Trimming pared 6 bases from V and 4 bases from J, leaving 6 bases between. CDR3 sequence (DNA): TGTGCCAGCAGGTCTTATAATGAAAAACTGTTTTTT. It yields the protein CASRSYNEKLFF.

The chain employs TRBV5-6 and TRBJ2-1; D unclear. CDR1 and CDR2 from the germline V gene are SGHDT and YYEEEE. Trimming shortened V by 2 bases and J by 6 bases, and 3 bases separated the two germline ends. The CDR3 consists of 11 residues. As DNA, the CDR3 is TGTGCCAGCAGCTTTCGCAATGAGCAGTTCTTC. It codes for CASSFRNEQFF.

The rearrangement uses TRBV3-1 (or the pseudogene TRBV3-2) and TRBJ2-7; TRBD1 agrees at 8 bases. With 2 bases clipped from V and 7 bases from J, the junction kept 19 bases outside the gene matches. The CDR3 has 18 amino acids. Germline assignment: CDR1 LGHDT and CDR2 YNNKEL (reference sequence). This chain's CDR3 is CASSQRIQGAHPPGEQYF. As DNA, the CDR3 is TGTGCCAGCAGCCAAAGAATCCAGGGGGCCCACCCGCCAGGGGAGCAGTACTTC.

The chain joins TRBV9 to TRBJ1-1, with 7 bases identical to TRBD1. From germline, CDR1 is SGDLS and CDR2 YYNGEE. With V trimmed by 4 bases and J by 5 bases, 11 bases remained unmatched. The CDR3 covers 15 residues. CDR3 in DNA: TGTGCCAGCAGCCCAATACAGGGGCAGGGAACTGAAGCTTTCTTT. Its protein is CASSPIQGQGTEAFF.

This chain links TRBV29-1 with TRBJ1-1; no clear D. The ends were cut back, 4 bases at V and 12 bases at J, with 15 bases in the middle. CDR1 and CDR2 (germline): SQVTM, ANQGSEA. This CDR3 is 11 amino acids long. Here the CDR3 reads CSVGQDIMTFF. As DNA, the CDR3 is TGCAGCGTTGGGCAGGATATTATGACTTTCTTT.

This clone was seen a single time. The chain joins TRBV6-2 or TRBV6-3 to TRBJ1-1; maybe TRBD1 (5 bases). Trimming stripped 7 bases from V and 1 base from J, with 16 bases between. Germline CDR1 and CDR2: MNHEY and SVGEGT. This CDR3 comprises 15 residues. The CDR3 nucleotides read TGTGCCAGCACCCCTGGGCGGGGACCGAACACTGAAGCTTTCTTT. Amino acids: CASTPGRGPNTEAFF.

This clone has just one count. Other DNA sequences in the sample encode the same CDR3. The rearrangement links TRBV3-1 (or the pseudogene TRBV3-2) to TRBJ2-3; 12 positions agree with TRBD2. CDR3 size: 15 residues. Trimming took 3 bases from V and 6 from J; bases not matched to a gene: 4. CDR1 and CDR2 from the germline V gene are LGHDT and YNNKEL (reference sequence). This CDR3 reads CASSQGLAGVDTQYF. Here the CDR3 DNA reads TGTGCCAGCAGCCAGGGACTAGCGGGTGTGGATACGCAGTATTTT.

The gene calls are TRBV18 and TRBJ1-3; TRBD1 might be the D (6 bases). The germline V and J ends were trimmed by 3 bases and 3 bases, with 6 bases remaining between them. The CDR3 contains 13 residues. Germline V lookup: CDR1 KGHSH, CDR2 LQKENI. The CDR3: CASSPTGGNTIYF. Written as DNA, the CDR3 is TGTGCCAGCTCACCGACAGGTGGAAACACCATATATTTT. The whole variable domain, remainder taken from reference TRBV18 and TRBJ1-3, is NAGVMQNPRHLVRRRGQEARLRCSPMKGHSHVYWYRQLPEEGLKFMVYLQKENIIDESGMPKERFSAEFPKEGPSILRIQQVVRGDSAAYFCASSPTGGNTIYFGEGSWLTVV.

The chain uses TRBV19 and TRBJ1-1, with 7 bases fitting TRBD1. The V segment lost 6 bases and the J segment 1 base; nucleotides outside the gene matches: 2. CDR1 LNHDA and CDR2 SQIVND come from the germline V gene (reference sequence). This CDR3 contains 13 residues. CDR3 loop: CASRRTGNTEAFF. DNA for the CDR3: TGTGCCAGTAGACGGACAGGGAACACTGAAGCTTTCTTT.

The J gene is TRBJ1-4, the V gene TRBV30; maybe TRBD1 (6 bases). Germline V CDR1 and CDR2: GTSNPN, SVGIG (reference sequence). V lost 2 bases and J lost 4, with 11 bases in between. The CDR3 sequence is 14 residues long. DNA of the CDR3: TGTGCCTGGAGTTCTACAGGGTATAATGAAAAACTGTTTTTT. Amino acids: CAWSSTGYNEKLFF.

The V call is TRBV4-2, the J call TRBJ2-6, with D maybe TRBD2 (6 bases). The CDR3 length is 15 residues. Trimming left V 5 bases short and J 4 bases short, with 12 bases between. Germline V CDR1 and CDR2: LGHNA, YNFKEQ. The CDR3 DNA reads as TGTGCCAGCAGCGCCGCAGGGAGGGGGGCCAACGTCCTGACTTTC. Translated, it gives CASSAAGRGANVLTF.

The chain uses TRBV19 and TRBJ1-5, with D possibly matching TRBD1 (5 bases). V lost 5 bases, J lost 1 base, and 15 bases lay in between. Germline V gives CDR1 LNHDA, CDR2 SQIVND (reference sequence). This CDR3 comprises 16 residues. The CDR3 region is CASSGQGGVSNQPQHF. The CDR3 DNA follows: TGTGCCAGTAGTGGCCAGGGCGGGGTAAGCAATCAGCCCCAGCATTTT.

V gene TRBV9 combines with J gene TRBJ2-7; D might be TRBD1 (6 bases). The CDR3 totals 16 residues. Germline CDR1 is SGDLS and CDR2 is YYNGEE. Between the trimmed V and J ends, which lost 4 bases and 3 bases, there was a span of 20 bases. The CDR3, as DNA: TGTGCCAGCAGCTCCCACCCCGACAGGTTGTTCTACGAGCAGTACTTC. It codes for CASSSHPDRLFYEQYF. Looking up the rest from reference TRBV9 and TRBJ2-7 gives the full variable domain: DSGVTQTPKHLITATGQRVTLRCSPRSGDLSVYWYQQSLDQGLQFLIQYYNGEERAKGNILERFSAQQFPDLHSELNLSSLELGDSALYFCASSSHPDRLFYEQYFGPGTRLTVT.

This clone has a single count. This chain links TRBV6-5 with TRBJ2-3, with TRBD2 matching 9 bases. This CDR3 is 15 amino acids long. The germline CDR1 and CDR2 sequences are MNHEY and SVGAGI. V lost 5 bases, J lost 6 bases, and 9 bases stayed unmatched. CDR3 region: CASSRAAGGPDTQYF. The CDR3, as DNA: TGTGCCAGCAGTCGAGCGGCGGGGGGGCCCGATACGCAGTATTTT.

The chain recombines TRBV14 with TRBJ2-6, with D possibly TRBD2 on 6 matching bases. The CDR3 length is 20 residues. Germline CDR1 reads SGHDN; CDR2 reads FVKESK. The V end lost 4 bases, the J end lost 2 bases, and 24 bases lay between the germline ends. The DNA of the CDR3 is TGTGCCAGCAGCCTTCCCGGCCAGCGGGCAGGGATCCCTGGGGCCAACGTCCTGACTTTC. Its protein product is CASSLPGQRAGIPGANVLTF.

This chain uses TRBV7-2 with TRBJ1-1; 7 nucleotides match TRBD1. J gave up 13 bases and V 1 base, and 12 bases lay outside the gene matches. In germline, CDR1 is SGHTA, CDR2 FQGNSA. There are 14 residues in the CDR3. The CDR3 protein is CASSLVGGQDGRFF. The CDR3 DNA reads as TGTGCCAGCAGCTTAGTTGGTGGACAGGACGGCCGTTTCTTT.

This clone was observed once. The chain joins TRBV19 to TRBJ2-1; 9 bases match TRBD2. The germline V gene has CDR1 LNHDA and CDR2 SQIVND (reference sequence). Trimming removed 4 bases from V and 10 bases from J; junction bases left unmatched: 8. This CDR3 is 14 amino acids long. CDR3 bases: TGTGCCAGTAGTAGCGGGGGGGCCCTAGGAGAGCAGTTCTTC. Its protein product is CASSSGGALGEQFF.

The chain couples TRBV11-2 to TRBJ2-7, with 8 positions matching TRBD2. With 4 bases clipped from V and 4 bases from J, the junction kept 3 bases outside the gene matches. The CDR3 consists of 13 residues. Germline V CDR1 and CDR2: SGHAT, FQNNGV. Here the CDR3 reads CASSSGLAYEQYF. CDR3 in DNA: TGTGCCAGCAGCTCCGGACTAGCTTACGAGCAGTACTTC.

This chain links TRBV4-1 with TRBJ2-2, with TRBD1 identical over 7 bases. This CDR3 region has 17 residues. Trimming took 3 bases from V and 6 from J; bases not matched to a gene: 13. CDR1 and CDR2 (germline): MGHRA, YSYEKL. In DNA form, the CDR3 reads TGCGCCAGCAGCCATGCCCAGACAGGGCCGGACCCCGGGGAGCTGTTTTTT. Translated: CASSHAQTGPDPGELFF.

The CDR3 DNA sequence: TGTGCCAGCTCACCACCGGGGGCGGGGGGCCTCGAGCAGTACTTC. Translated: CASSPPGAGGLEQYF. The rearrangement uses TRBV18 and TRBJ2-7; TRBD2 matches 8 bases. CDR1 and CDR2 (germline): KGHSH, LQKENI. V was pared by 0 bases and J by 6 bases, with 7 bases of the junction left unmatched. The CDR3 contains 15 residues.